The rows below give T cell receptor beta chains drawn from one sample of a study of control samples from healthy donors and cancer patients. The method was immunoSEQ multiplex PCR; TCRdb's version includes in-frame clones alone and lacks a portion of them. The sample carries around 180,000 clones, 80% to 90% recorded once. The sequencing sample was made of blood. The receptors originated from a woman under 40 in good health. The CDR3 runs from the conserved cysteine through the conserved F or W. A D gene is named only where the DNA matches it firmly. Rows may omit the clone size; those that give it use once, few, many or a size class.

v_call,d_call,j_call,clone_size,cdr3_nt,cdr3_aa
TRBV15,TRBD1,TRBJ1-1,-,TGTGCCACCAGCCTAGACAGGGAGGCAACTGAAGCTTTCTTT,CATSLDREATEAFF
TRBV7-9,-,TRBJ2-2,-,TGTGCCAGCTTGCCCGCGAACACCGGGGAGCTGTTTTTT,CASLPANTGELFF
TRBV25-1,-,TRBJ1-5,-,TGTGCCAGCAGCCTTAGTCCTGAGTTTGGCAATCAGCCCCAGCATTTT,CASSLSPEFGNQPQHF
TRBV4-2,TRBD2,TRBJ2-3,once,TGTGCCAGCAGCCAGCTACTAGCGGGAGGCTCAGATACGCAGTATTTT,CASSQLLAGGSDTQYF
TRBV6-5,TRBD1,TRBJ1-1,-,TGTGCCAGCAGTTACTCCGCAGGGGGGGAGACTGAAGCTTTCTTT,CASSYSAGGETEAFF
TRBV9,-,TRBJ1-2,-,TGTGCCAGCAGCGTAACTACTAACTATGGCTACACCTTC,CASSVTTNYGYTF
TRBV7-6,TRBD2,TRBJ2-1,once,TGTGCCAGCAGCTTAGCTAGCGGGCCGTACAATGAGCAGTTCTTC,CASSLASGPYNEQFF
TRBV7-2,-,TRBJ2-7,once,TGTGCCAGCAGCTTAGTTGCAGGCACCTACGAGCAGTACTTC,CASSLVAGTYEQYF
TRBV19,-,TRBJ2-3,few,TGTGCCAGTAAGAACACAGATACGCAGTATTTT,CASKNTDTQYF
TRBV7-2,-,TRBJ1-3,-,TGTGCCAGCAGGAATTTTATAGACGGAAGCTCTGGAAACACCATATATTTT,CASRNFIDGSSGNTIYF
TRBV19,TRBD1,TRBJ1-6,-,TGTGCCAGTAATCCGGGACAGGGTTATTCACCCCTCCACTTT,CASNPGQGYSPLHF
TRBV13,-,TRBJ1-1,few,TGTGCCAGCAGCTTCGGAAGGGACGAAGCTTTCTTT,CASSFGRDEAFF
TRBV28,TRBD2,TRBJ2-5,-,TGTGCCAGCAGCCTCGGGGTAGCGGGAGGGCAAGAGACCCAGTACTTC,CASSLGVAGGQETQYF
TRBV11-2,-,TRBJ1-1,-,TGTGCCAGCAGCTTAGATCGGGGCTCCGGCGTTGAAGCTTTCTTT,CASSLDRGSGVEAFF
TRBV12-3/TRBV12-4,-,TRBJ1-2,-,TGTGCCAGCTACCGCCAAGCAGTCTATGGCTACACCTTC,CASYRQAVYGYTF
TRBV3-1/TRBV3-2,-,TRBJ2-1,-,TGTGCCAGCAGCCAAGCGGTAGAAGGAGGAGAGCAGTTCTTC,CASSQAVEGGEQFF
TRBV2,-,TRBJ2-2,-,TGTGCCAGCAGTGTTTTTTTTAACACCGGGGAGCTGTTTTTT,CASSVFFNTGELFF
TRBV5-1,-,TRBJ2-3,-,TGCGCCAGCAGCCGCCAGGGTGCAGATACAGATACGCAGTATTTT,CASSRQGADTDTQYF
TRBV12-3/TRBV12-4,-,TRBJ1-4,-,TGTGCCAGCAGCCGTTCGGGGGAAAAACTGTTTTTT,CASSRSGEKLFF
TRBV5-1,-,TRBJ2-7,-,TGCGCCAGCAGCTTGGGGACTGAGCAGTACTTC,CASSLGTEQYF
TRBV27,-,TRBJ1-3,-,TGTGCCAGCAGTACAATCAGGGATGGAAACACCATATATTTT,CASSTIRDGNTIYF
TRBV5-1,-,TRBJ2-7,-,TGCGCCAGCAGCTCCAGGGGGGTGTGGGACGAGCAGTACTTC,CASSSRGVWDEQYF
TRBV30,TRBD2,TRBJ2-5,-,TGTGCCTGGAGTGCCCTACCCGGGACTAGAGGAGGAGAGACCCAGTACTTC,CAWSALPGTRGGETQYF
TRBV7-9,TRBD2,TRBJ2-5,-,TGTGCCAGCAGCCAGCGAGCGGGGGTGGTCGAGACCCAGTACTTC,CASSQRAGVVETQYF
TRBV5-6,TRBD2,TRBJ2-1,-,TGTGCCAGCAGCCCCGGGACTAGCGGGAGGGGGGGATACAATGAGCAGTTCTTC,CASSPGTSGRGGYNEQFF
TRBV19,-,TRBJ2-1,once,TGTGCCAGTAGTTTAGCGTCGGGGGTCTACAATGAGCAGTTCTTC,CASSLASGVYNEQFF
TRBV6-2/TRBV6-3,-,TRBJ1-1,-,TGTGCCAGCAGTTACGCTGGTGCGGGGACTTTTGAAGCTTTCTTT,CASSYAGAGTFEAFF
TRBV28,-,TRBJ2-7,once,TGTGCCAGCAGTTTATCCCTAGGACAGCTCTCCTACGAGCAGTACTTC,CASSLSLGQLSYEQYF
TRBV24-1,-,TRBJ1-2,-,TGTGCCACCAGTGACCACACAGGGAATGATGGCTACACCTTC,CATSDHTGNDGYTF
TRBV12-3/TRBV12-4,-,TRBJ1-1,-,TGTGCCAGCAGCCCACAAACTGAAGCTTTCTTT,CASSPQTEAFF
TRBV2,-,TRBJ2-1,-,TGTGCCAGCAGTGTTAGGGGGTCCTACAATGAGCAGTTCTTC,CASSVRGSYNEQFF
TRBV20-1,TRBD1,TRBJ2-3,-,TGCAGTGCCGACAGGGGGGATACGCAGTATTTT,CSADRGDTQYF
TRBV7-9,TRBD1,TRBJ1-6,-,TGTGCCAGCAGCTCCCCCAGGGGGAGAGATTCACCCCTCCACTTT,CASSSPRGRDSPLHF
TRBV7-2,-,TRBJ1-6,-,TGTGCCAGCAGTCCGGTAGGGACATCTAATTCACCCCTCCACTTT,CASSPVGTSNSPLHF
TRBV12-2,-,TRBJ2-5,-,TGTGCAAGTCGCCGACGAGGGCGGGCCGAGGAGACCCAGTACTTC,CASRRRGRAEETQYF
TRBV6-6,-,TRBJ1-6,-,TGTGCCAGCAGCGTTGGTTATTCACCCCTCCACTTT,CASSVGYSPLHF
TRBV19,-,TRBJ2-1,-,TGTGCCACTTGGGCTAGCCACCCCAATGAGCAGTTCTTC,CATWASHPNEQFF
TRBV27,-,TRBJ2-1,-,TGTGCCAGCAGTTTTGACAGGTACAATGAGCAGTTCTTC,CASSFDRYNEQFF
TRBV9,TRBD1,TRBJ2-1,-,TGTGCCAGCAGCGCCGGGACAGGGAATGAGCAGTTCTTC,CASSAGTGNEQFF
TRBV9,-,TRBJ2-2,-,TGTGCCAGCAGCGTAGGTACCACTAGCACCGGGGAGCTGTTTTTT,CASSVGTTSTGELFF
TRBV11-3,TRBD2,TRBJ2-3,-,TGTGCCAGCAGCTTAATCGGTCGGGGGGCAGATACGCAGTATTTT,CASSLIGRGADTQYF
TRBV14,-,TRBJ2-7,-,TGTGCCAGCAGCCTACTCGGGGATAAGATCTCCTACGAGCAGTACTTC,CASSLLGDKISYEQYF
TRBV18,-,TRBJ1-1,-,TGTGCCAGCTCACCGGAAGACGCTGAAGCTTTCTTT,CASSPEDAEAFF
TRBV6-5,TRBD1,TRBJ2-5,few,TGTGCCAGCAGTTACTCACCCGGGACAGGGGAGACCCAGTACTTC,CASSYSPGTGETQYF
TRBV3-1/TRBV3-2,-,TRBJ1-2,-,TGTGCCAGCAGCCAAGTCGAGGGGGGCGGATGGTATGGCTACACCTTC,CASSQVEGGGWYGYTF
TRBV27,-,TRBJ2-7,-,TGTGCCAGCAGTTTAAGGGTTTCCTACGAGCAGTACTTC,CASSLRVSYEQYF
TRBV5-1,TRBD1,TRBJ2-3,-,TGCGCCAGCAGCTTGGGGACAGGGGAGGGTAGCACAGATACGCAGTATTTT,CASSLGTGEGSTDTQYF
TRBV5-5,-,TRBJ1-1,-,TGTGCCAGCACCCCAGAGGAATCGAACACTGAAGCTTTCTTT,CASTPEESNTEAFF
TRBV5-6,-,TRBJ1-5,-,TGTGCCACCTCCCGGGGAATCAATCAGCCCCAGCATTTT,CATSRGINQPQHF
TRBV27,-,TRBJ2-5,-,TGTGCCAGCAGTTTATACGGCTGGGCTAGTCGGGAGACCCAGTACTTC,CASSLYGWASRETQYF
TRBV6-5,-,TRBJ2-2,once,TGTGCCAGCAGCGGGGATGGGAATCGGCCCGGGGAGCTGTTTTTT,CASSGDGNRPGELFF
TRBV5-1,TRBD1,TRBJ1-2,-,TGCGCCAGCAGCACCCCGACAGGGTACGAACCTCTAGCCTTC,CASSTPTGYEPLAF
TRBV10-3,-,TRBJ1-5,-,TGTGCCATCAGTGAGTCTCCGGGCTCGAATAGCAATCAGCCCCAGCATTTT,CAISESPGSNSNQPQHF